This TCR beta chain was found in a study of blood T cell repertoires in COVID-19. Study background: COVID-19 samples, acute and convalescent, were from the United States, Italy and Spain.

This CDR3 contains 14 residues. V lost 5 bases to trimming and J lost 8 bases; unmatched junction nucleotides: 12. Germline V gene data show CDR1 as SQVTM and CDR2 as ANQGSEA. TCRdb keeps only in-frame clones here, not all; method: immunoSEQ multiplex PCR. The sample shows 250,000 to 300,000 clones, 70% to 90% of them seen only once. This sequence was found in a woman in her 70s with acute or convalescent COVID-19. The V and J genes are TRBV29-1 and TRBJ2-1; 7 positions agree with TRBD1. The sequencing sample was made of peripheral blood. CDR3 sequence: CSVFPGQPIDEQFF. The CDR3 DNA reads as TGCAGCGTTTTCCCGGGACAGCCCATCGATGAGCAGTTCTTC.